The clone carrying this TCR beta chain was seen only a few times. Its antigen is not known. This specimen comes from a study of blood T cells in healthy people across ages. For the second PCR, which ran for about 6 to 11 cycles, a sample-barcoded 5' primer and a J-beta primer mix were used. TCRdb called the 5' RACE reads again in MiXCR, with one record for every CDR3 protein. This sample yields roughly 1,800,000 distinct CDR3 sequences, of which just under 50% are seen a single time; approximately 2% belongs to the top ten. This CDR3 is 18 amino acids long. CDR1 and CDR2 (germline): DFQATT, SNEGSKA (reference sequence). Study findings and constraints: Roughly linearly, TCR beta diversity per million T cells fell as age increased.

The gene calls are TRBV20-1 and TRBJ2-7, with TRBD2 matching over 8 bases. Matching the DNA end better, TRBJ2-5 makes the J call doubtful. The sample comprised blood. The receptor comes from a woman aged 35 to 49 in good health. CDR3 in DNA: TGCAGTTCTACCTCCTGGTTAGACGGGGGGGTAAAGGAGGAGACCCAGTACTTC. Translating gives CSSTSWLDGGVKEETQYF.